The clone carrying this T cell receptor (beta chain) was counted a few times. Its antigen remains unknown. These data originate in a study of T-cell memory formation after mild COVID-19. Study-level results: Day 15 to 85 contractors were CD4/CD8 balanced; later expanders leaned CD4+.

Trimming removed 5 bases from V and 6 bases from J, with 16 bases in between. The CDR3 is 14 residues long. From the 5' RACE reads, TCRdb called clonotypes with MiXCR, one entry per CDR3 protein. Found here are 150,000 to 200,000 distinct CDR3 sequences, 11% of them singletons; the top ten hold 3.8%. Sequences were obtained from PBMCs or a T cell subset sorted from them (not recorded which). The clonotype was recovered from a man aged 18 to 29 who had mild COVID-19 (a few samples of this study predate the infection). Cell type and time point are not known. The chain uses TRBV12-3 or TRBV12-4 and TRBJ1-2; D remains unclear. This chain's CDR3 is CASSLSALGDGYTF. CDR3 sequence (DNA): TGTGCCAGCAGTCTGTCGGCGTTGGGCGATGGCTACACCTTC.